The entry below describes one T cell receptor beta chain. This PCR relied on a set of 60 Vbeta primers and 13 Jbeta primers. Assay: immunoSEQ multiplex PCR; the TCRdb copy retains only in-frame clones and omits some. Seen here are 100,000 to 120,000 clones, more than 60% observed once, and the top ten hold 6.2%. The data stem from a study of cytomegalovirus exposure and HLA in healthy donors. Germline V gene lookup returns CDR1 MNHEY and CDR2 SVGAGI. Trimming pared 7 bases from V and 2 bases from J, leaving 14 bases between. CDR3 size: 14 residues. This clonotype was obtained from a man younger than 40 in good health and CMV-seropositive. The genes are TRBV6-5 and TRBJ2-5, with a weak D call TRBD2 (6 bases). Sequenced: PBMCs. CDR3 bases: TGTGCCAGCATCGACCCGGGGAGGCAAGAGACCCAGTACTTC. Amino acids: CASIDPGRQETQYF.